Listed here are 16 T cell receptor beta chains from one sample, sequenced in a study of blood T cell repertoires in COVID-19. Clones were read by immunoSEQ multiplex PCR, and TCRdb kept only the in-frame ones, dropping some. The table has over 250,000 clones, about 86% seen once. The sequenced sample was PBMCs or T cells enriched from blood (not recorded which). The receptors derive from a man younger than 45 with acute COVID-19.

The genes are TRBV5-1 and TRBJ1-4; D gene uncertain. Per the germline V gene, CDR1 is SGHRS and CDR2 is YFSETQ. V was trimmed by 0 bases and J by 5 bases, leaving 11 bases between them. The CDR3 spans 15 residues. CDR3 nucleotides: TGCGCCAGCAGCTTGGCCAATACGGGGAATGAAAAACTGTTTTTT. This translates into CASSLANTGNEKLFF.

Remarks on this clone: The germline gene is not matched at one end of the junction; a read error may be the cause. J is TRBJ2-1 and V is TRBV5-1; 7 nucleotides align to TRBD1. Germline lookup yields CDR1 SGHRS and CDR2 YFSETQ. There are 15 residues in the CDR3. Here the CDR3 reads CASSPTGDQTNEQFF. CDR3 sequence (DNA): TGTGCCAGCAGCCCTACAGGGGACCAAACCAATGAGCAGTTCTTC.

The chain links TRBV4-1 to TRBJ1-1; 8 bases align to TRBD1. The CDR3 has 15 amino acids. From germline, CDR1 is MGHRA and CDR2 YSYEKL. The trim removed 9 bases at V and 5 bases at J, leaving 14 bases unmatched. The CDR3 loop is CASTKPQGARTEAFF. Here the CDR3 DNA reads TGCGCCAGTACTAAACCCCAGGGGGCGAGGACTGAAGCTTTCTTT.

The CDR3 nucleotides are TGCGCCAGCAGCCAAGTCAGGGAAGATCAGCCCCAGCATTTT. It codes for CASSQVREDQPQHF. The chain is built from TRBV4-1 and TRBJ1-5, with D tentatively TRBD1 (5 bases). Germline CDR1 reads MGHRA; CDR2 reads YSYEKL. V dropped 1 base and J dropped 5 bases, with 9 bases sitting between them. The CDR3 consists of 14 residues.

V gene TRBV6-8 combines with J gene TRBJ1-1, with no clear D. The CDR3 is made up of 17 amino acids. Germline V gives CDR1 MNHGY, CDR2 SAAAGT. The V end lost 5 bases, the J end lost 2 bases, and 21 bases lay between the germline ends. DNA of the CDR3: TGTGCCAGCAGTCTCTATGGGCCCTCCCTTTTAAACACTGAAGCTTTCTTT. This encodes CASSLYGPSLLNTEAFF.

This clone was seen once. CDR3 in amino acids: CASSPGQVDFGEQFF. The CDR3 region has the DNA TGTGCCAGCTCACCGGGACAGGTCGATTTCGGGGAGCAGTTCTTC. The chain employs TRBV18 and TRBJ2-1, with 8 bases fitting TRBD1. V lost 3 bases to trimming and J lost 10 bases; unmatched junction nucleotides: 11. This CDR3 is 15 amino acids long. CDR1 and CDR2 from the germline V gene are KGHSH and LQKENI.

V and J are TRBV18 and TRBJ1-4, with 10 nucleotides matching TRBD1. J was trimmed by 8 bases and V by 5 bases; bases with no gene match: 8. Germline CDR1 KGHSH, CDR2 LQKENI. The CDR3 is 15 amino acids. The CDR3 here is CASSGGQGVLEKLFF. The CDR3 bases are TGTGCCAGCTCAGGCGGACAGGGGGTTCTGGAAAAACTGTTTTTT.

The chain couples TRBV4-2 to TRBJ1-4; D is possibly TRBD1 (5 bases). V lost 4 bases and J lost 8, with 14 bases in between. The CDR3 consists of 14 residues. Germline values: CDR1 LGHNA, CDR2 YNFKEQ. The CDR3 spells CASSPKGVEEKLFF. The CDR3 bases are TGTGCCAGCAGCCCGAAAGGGGTAGAAGAAAAACTGTTTTTT.

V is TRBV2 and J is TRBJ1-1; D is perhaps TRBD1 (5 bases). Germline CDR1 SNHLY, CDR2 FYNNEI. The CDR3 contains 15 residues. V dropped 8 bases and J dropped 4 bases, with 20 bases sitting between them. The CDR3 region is CASSQGPVGATEAFF. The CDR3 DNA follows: TGTGCCAGCTCCCAAGGCCCCGTAGGGGCCACTGAAGCTTTCTTT.

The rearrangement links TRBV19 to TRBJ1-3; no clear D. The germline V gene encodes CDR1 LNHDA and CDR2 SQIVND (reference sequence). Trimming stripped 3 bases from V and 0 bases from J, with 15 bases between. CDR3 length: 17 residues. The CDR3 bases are TGTGCCAGTAGTATTAGGTTGCAGCGTCCCTCTGGAAACACCATATATTTT. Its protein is CASSIRLQRPSGNTIYF.

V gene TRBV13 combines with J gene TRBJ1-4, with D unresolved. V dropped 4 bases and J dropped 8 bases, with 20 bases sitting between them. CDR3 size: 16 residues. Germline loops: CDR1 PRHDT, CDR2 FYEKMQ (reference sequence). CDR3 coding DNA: TGTGCCAGCAGCTCAATATTGTCCGGGAAGGGAGAAAAACTGTTTTTT. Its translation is CASSSILSGKGEKLFF.

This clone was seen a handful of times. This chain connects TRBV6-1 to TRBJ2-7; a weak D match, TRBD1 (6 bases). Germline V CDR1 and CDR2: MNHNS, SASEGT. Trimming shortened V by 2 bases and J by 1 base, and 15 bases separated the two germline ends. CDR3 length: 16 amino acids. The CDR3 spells CASSEYRQVRSYEQYV. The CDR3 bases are TGTGCCAGCAGTGAATACCGACAGGTCCGTTCCTACGAGCAGTACGTC.

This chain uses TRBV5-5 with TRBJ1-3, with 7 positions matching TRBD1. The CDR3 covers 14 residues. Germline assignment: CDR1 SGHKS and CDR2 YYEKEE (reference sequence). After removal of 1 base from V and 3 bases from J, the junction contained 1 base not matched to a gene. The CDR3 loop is CASSLTGVGNTIYF. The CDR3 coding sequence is TGTGCCAGCAGCTTGACAGGGGTTGGAAACACCATATATTTT.

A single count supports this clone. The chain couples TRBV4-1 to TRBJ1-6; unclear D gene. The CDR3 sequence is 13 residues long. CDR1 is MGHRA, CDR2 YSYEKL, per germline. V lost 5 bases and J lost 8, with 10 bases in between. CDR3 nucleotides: TGCGCCAGCAGCGCACGGGTGGATTCACCCCTCCACTTT. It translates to CASSARVDSPLHF.

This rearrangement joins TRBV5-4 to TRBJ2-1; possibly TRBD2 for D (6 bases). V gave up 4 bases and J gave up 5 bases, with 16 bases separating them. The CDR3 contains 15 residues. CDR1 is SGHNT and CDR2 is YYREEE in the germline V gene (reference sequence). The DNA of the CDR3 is TGTGCCAGCAGCGCCACTAGCAGTGGAAACAATGAGCAGTTCTTC. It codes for CASSATSSGNNEQFF.

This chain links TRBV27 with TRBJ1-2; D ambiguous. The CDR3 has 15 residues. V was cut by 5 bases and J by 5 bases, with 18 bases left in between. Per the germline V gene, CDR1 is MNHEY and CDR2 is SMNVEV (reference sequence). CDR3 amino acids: CASSPPPGRRYGYTF. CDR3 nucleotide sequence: TGTGCCAGCAGTCCCCCCCCCGGGCGGAGGTATGGCTACACCTTC.